The next 18 T cell receptor beta chains were all read from a single sample in a study of T-cell reconstitution after alpha-beta-depleted transplantation in children. The TCRbeta library incorporated unique molecular identifiers. TCRdb reprocessed the PCR reads with MiXCR, giving one entry per CDR3 protein. The data hold about 610,000 distinct CDR3 sequences, with roughly 10% observed a single time. The material was PBMCs from the stem cell graft donor, obtained from the stem cell graft. The receptors shown here come from a human donor who donated a stem cell graft to a child with acute myeloid leukemia.

Only a few counts were recorded for this clonotype. The gene calls are TRBV5-4 and TRBJ2-7; 9 nucleotides agree with TRBD2. V was clipped by 4 bases and J by 3 bases; unmatched bases: 8. The CDR3 is 15 amino acids. Germline V gene lookup returns CDR1 SGHNT and CDR2 YYREEE (reference sequence). The CDR3 loop reads CASSPSGTSNYEQYF. The CDR3 DNA is TGTGCCAGCAGCCCCTCCGGGACTAGCAACTACGAGCAGTACTTC.

This clonotype showed up many times. This chain links TRBV7-9 with TRBJ2-3; no definite D call. The CDR3 has 14 amino acids. Germline CDR1 is SEHNR and CDR2 is FQNEAQ (reference sequence). Trimming removed 4 bases at V and 1 base at J, with 9 bases between. CDR3 DNA: TGTGCCAGCAGCTCCTCAGGAGGCACAGATACGCAGTATTTT. This sequence encodes CASSSSGGTDTQYF.

The rearrangement links TRBV19 to TRBJ2-2; D gene unclear. The CDR3 spans 16 residues. The V end lost 3 bases, the J end lost 0 bases, and 11 bases lay between the germline ends. Germline lookup yields CDR1 LNHDA and CDR2 SQIVND (reference sequence). CDR3 DNA: TGTGCCAGTAGTATTGGTTTTAGAGCGAACACCGGGGAGCTGTTTTTT. As protein: CASSIGFRANTGELFF.

This clonotype showed up just a few times. The V gene is TRBV6-5, the J gene TRBJ1-6; TRBD1 might be the D (5 bases). Germline values: CDR1 MNHEY, CDR2 SVGAGI. This CDR3 spans 14 amino acids. V was pared by 2 bases and J by 10 bases, with 12 bases between. The CDR3 protein is CASSYGGLGSPLHF. CDR3 bases: TGTGCCAGCAGTTACGGGGGTCTCGGGTCACCCCTCCACTTT.

This clonotype was counted at least ten times. The chain recombines TRBV7-9 with TRBJ1-2; possibly TRBD1 for D (6 bases). Between the trimmed V and J ends, which lost 3 bases and 8 bases, there was a span of 13 bases. Germline V gene data show CDR1 as SEHNR and CDR2 as FQNEAQ (reference sequence). The CDR3 runs to 13 residues. CDR3 bases: TGTGCCAGCAGCTTTATCACAGGGAAGGGCTACACCTTC. It specifies CASSFITGKGYTF.

V usage is TRBV6-2 or TRBV6-3 and J usage is TRBJ2-7; the match to TRBD2 covers 15 bases. The V and J ends lost 1 base and 2 bases, in that order; junction bases with no gene match: 3. The germline V gene has CDR1 MNHEY and CDR2 SVGEGT. The CDR3 has 17 residues. In DNA, the CDR3 is TGTGCCAGCAGTTACTTCGGGACTAGCGGGGGGACCTACGAGCAGTACTTC. This translates into CASSYFGTSGGTYEQYF.

This clonotype was counted ten times or more. V is TRBV12-3 or TRBV12-4 and J is TRBJ2-7; no clear D gene. Trimming cost V 7 bases and J 2 bases, with 15 bases left between them. The CDR3 runs to 14 residues. CDR3 coding DNA: TGTGCCAGCACTGACGGCGTCTTCCCCTACGAGCAGTACTTC. Amino acids: CASTDGVFPYEQYF.

This clonotype was detected only a few times. The rearrangement uses TRBV12-3 or TRBV12-4 and TRBJ2-1, with 9 nucleotides matching TRBD2. CDR3 length: 15 amino acids. J was trimmed by 1 base and V by 7 bases; bases with no gene match: 5. CDR3 DNA sequence: TGTGCCAGCAAAGGAGCGGGAGGATCCTACAATGAGCAGTTCTTC. This codes for CASKGAGGSYNEQFF.

The chain carries TRBV18 and TRBJ1-2; D unresolved. The ends were cut back, 6 bases at V and 0 bases at J, with 11 bases in the middle. The length of the CDR3 is 14 residues. Germline V gene lookup returns CDR1 KGHSH and CDR2 LQKENI. CDR3 amino acids: CASSSDTTNYGYTF. The CDR3 coding sequence is TGTGCCAGCTCCTCTGACACAACTAACTATGGCTACACCTTC.

The rearrangement joins TRBV7-8 to TRBJ1-1; no reliable D call. The ends were cut back, 5 bases at V and 7 bases at J, with 14 bases in the middle. The CDR3 is made up of 13 amino acids. CDR1 and CDR2 from the germline V gene are SGHVS and FQNEAQ. CDR3 nucleotide sequence: TGTGCCAGCAGCCTACGAATCCCAGTTGAAGCTTTCTTT. This sequence encodes CASSLRIPVEAFF.

This clonotype was detected once. J is TRBJ2-3 and V is TRBV29-1, with 13 nucleotides matching TRBD2. This CDR3 comprises 15 residues. Germline assignment: CDR1 SQVTM and CDR2 ANQGSEA. V shed 6 bases, J shed 3 bases, and the junction held 6 bases outside the gene matches. The CDR3: CSVLPTSGRTDTQYF. The CDR3 DNA reads as TGCAGCGTCCTCCCGACTAGCGGGAGGACAGATACGCAGTATTTT.

This clonotype was recorded many times. The rearrangement links TRBV6-6 to TRBJ2-3; D gene unclear. The CDR3 sequence is 13 residues long. Trimming removed 4 bases from V and 6 bases from J, with 11 bases in between. Per germline, CDR1 MNHNY and CDR2 SVGAGI (reference sequence). The CDR3 DNA reads as TGTGCCAGCAGTTCCGGATCGCTGGATACGCAGTATTTT. This sequence encodes CASSSGSLDTQYF.

The V and J genes are TRBV11-2 and TRBJ1-2; TRBD1 is a possible D gene (5 bases). Trimming took 5 bases from V and 8 from J, leaving 21 bases between them. Germline V CDR1 and CDR2: SGHAT, FQNNGV. The CDR3 totals 15 residues. CDR3 sequence reads: CASSLSGALYGGYTF. CDR3 coding DNA: TGTGCCAGCAGCCTTAGTGGGGCCCTCTATGGCGGCTACACCTTC.

The chain couples TRBV7-8 to TRBJ1-6; 10 nucleotides match TRBD1. The germline CDR1 and CDR2 sequences are SGHVS and FQNEAQ. V shed 5 bases and J 8 bases; nucleotides not matched to a gene: 9. The CDR3 length is 16 residues. The CDR3 DNA follows: TGTGCCAGCAGCCACGGCGGAGGGACAGGGGATTCACCCCTCCACTTT. Translation gives CASSHGGGTGDSPLHF. Filled out from reference TRBV7-8 and TRBJ1-6, the complete variable domain reads GAGVSQSPRYKVAKRGQDVALRCDPISGHVSLFWYQQALGQGPEFLTYFQNEAQLDKSGLPSDRFFAERPEGSVSTLKIQRTQQEDSAVYLCASSHGGGTGDSPLHFGNGTRLTVT.

The table lists this clonotype with a few counts. The rearrangement uses TRBV4-3 and TRBJ1-3, with D possibly TRBD1 on 6 matching bases. CDR3 length equals 17 residues. V was trimmed by 0 bases and J by 3 bases, leaving 15 bases between them. Per the germline V gene, CDR1 is LGHNA and CDR2 is YSLEER. CDR3 sequence: CASSQDGTPRSGNTIYF. The CDR3 nucleotides are TGCGCCAGCAGCCAAGATGGGACACCCCGTAGTGGAAACACCATATATTTT.

This clonotype was detected only a few times. The chain couples TRBV7-6 to TRBJ2-7, with 8 positions matching TRBD2. Germline CDR1 reads SGHVS; CDR2 reads FNYEAQ. Trimming cost V 1 base and J 10 bases; bases outside gene matches: 9. The CDR3 is 14 amino acids. The CDR3 is CASSLELSGSGQYF. Here the CDR3 DNA reads TGTGCCAGCAGCTTAGAATTGAGCGGGAGCGGCCAGTACTTC. Full variable domain (missing parts from reference TRBV7-6 and TRBJ2-7): GAGVSQSPRYKVTKRGQDVALRCDPISGHVSLYWYRQALGQGPEFLTYFNYEAQQDKSGLPNDRFSAERPEGSISTLTIQRTEQRDSAMYRCASSLELSGSGQYFGPGTRLTVT.

V usage is TRBV11-2 and J usage is TRBJ2-3; no clear D gene. The V end lost 5 bases, the J end lost 2 bases, and 17 bases lay between the germline ends. Germline-derived CDR1 and CDR2 are SGHAT and FQNNGV. The CDR3 sequence is 16 residues long. DNA of the CDR3: TGTGCCAGCAGCCCCTATGCAGGTGGGATCACAGATACGCAGTATTTT. It specifies CASSPYAGGITDTQYF.

The genes are TRBV7-3 and TRBJ2-3; no definite D call. V lost 5 bases and J 6 bases, leaving 12 bases between the germline ends. This CDR3 comprises 13 residues. Germline V lookup: CDR1 SGHTA, CDR2 FQGTGA. The CDR3 region has the DNA TGTGCCAGCAGCCCCCCCTATGGGGATACGCAGTATTTT. This gives the protein CASSPPYGDTQYF. Full variable domain (remainder filled in from reference TRBV7-3 and TRBJ2-3): GAGVSQTPSNKVTEKGKYVELRCDPISGHTALYWYRQSLGQGPEFLIYFQGTGAADDSGLPNDRFFAVRPEGSVSTLKIQRTERGDSAVYLCASSPPYGDTQYFGPGTRLTVL.